Only a few counts were recorded for the clone carrying this TCR beta chain. Its antigen remains unidentified. Germline CDR1 and CDR2: SGHKS and YYEKEE (reference sequence). The CDR3 is made up of 14 amino acids. V shed 4 bases, J shed 7 bases, and the junction held 6 bases outside the gene matches. These data come from a study of T cells after yellow fever vaccination. TCR cDNA, made by 5'RACE template switching, carried an added universal primer site and UMIs. Each CDR3 protein is one row after TCRdb ran MiXCR on the 5' RACE reads. The data contain about 510,000 distinct CDR3 sequences, just over 20% of them singletons. Study conclusions and caveats: A large majority of primary-vaccination clones showed up again after the booster (under 98% CD4, roughly 91% CD8). By day 5 rather than day 15, the secondary response had peaked, though it was weaker. A small share of clonotypes appeared in both CD4 and CD8 compartments.

The sample here was PBMCs, taken 20 to 25 days after the first yellow fever vaccination. The chain couples TRBV5-5 to TRBJ1-4; TRBD1 matches 8 bases. The clonotype comes from a man aged 18 to 30 who received the YFV17D yellow fever vaccine. The CDR3 nucleotides read TGTGCCAGCAGCCTTACAGGGGGGCGTGAAAAACTGTTTTTT. This encodes CASSLTGGREKLFF.